Below are 13 T cell receptor beta chains sequenced from a single sample in a study of blood T cell repertoires in COVID-19. The protocol was immunoSEQ multiplex PCR, while the TCRdb copy is restricted to in-frame clones and leaves out a portion. The sample has fewer than 65,000 clones, approximately 89% seen once; the top ten hold 6.5%. Sequencing was performed on peripheral blood. These receptors were collected from a man aged 55 to 70 with acute or convalescent COVID-19.

The genes are TRBV28 and TRBJ1-5; a possible D gene is TRBD1 (6 bases). Trimming cost V 6 bases and J 0 bases, with 15 bases left between them. Germline V CDR1 and CDR2: MDHEN, SYDVKM. The CDR3 spans 16 residues. The CDR3 coding sequence is TGTGCCAGCAGGCGGAGTCAGGGGTATAGCAATCAGCCCCAGCATTTT. Encoded protein: CASRRSQGYSNQPQHF.

V is TRBV5-1 and J is TRBJ1-2, with D perhaps TRBD1 (6 bases). Trimming shortened V by 4 bases and J by 4 bases, and 11 bases separated the two germline ends. This CDR3 is 13 amino acids long. In germline, CDR1 is SGHRS, CDR2 YFSETQ. DNA for the CDR3: TGCGCCAGCAGCCCCGACAGGCTCTATGGCTACACCTTC. This encodes CASSPDRLYGYTF.

The genes are TRBV4-2 and TRBJ2-3; TRBD2 aligns across 10 bases. Germline V lookup: CDR1 LGHNA, CDR2 YNFKEQ. CDR3 length equals 17 residues. The V segment lost 0 bases and the J segment 5 bases; nucleotides outside the gene matches: 8. CDR3 sequence reads: CASSQDGPSGSVDTQYF. The CDR3 DNA is TGTGCCAGCAGCCAAGATGGGCCTAGCGGGAGTGTAGATACGCAGTATTTT.

The chain has TRBV10-1 and TRBJ2-5, with 7 nucleotides matching TRBD1. V shed 2 bases and J 2 bases; nucleotides not matched to a gene: 2. This CDR3 has 14 residues. CDR1 is WNHNN, CDR2 SYGVQD, per germline (reference sequence). CDR3 coding DNA: TGCGCCAGCAGTGAGACGACAGGGCAAGAGACCCAGTACTTC. This sequence encodes CASSETTGQETQYF.

This chain joins TRBV20-1 and TRBJ1-1, with 8 bases that match TRBD1. This CDR3 has 11 residues. The junction had 6 bases not matched to a gene; V was cut back by 6 bases and J by 9 bases. Germline assignment: CDR1 DFQATT and CDR2 SNEGSKA (reference sequence). CDR3 nucleotide sequence: TGCAGTGCGGACGGACAGGGTAAAGCTTTCTTT. Its protein is CSADGQGKAFF.

V usage is TRBV10-1 and J usage is TRBJ2-3; D is perhaps TRBD1 (6 bases). V lost 3 bases and J lost 2, with 12 bases in between. The CDR3 is 15 amino acids. The germline V gene has CDR1 WNHNN and CDR2 SYGVQD (reference sequence). CDR3 in amino acids: CASSDRQGPTDTQYF. The CDR3 nucleotides are TGCGCCAGCAGTGACCGGCAGGGGCCCACAGATACGCAGTATTTT.

This clone was detected only a few times. The chain is built from TRBV7-2 and TRBJ1-3; 7 bases match TRBD1. The CDR3 covers 15 residues. The V segment lost 5 bases and the J segment 2 bases; nucleotides outside the gene matches: 6. Germline-derived CDR1 and CDR2 are SGHTA and FQGNSA. The DNA for the CDR3 is TGTGCCAGCAGCCAAACGACAGGGACTGGAAACACCATATATTTT. Protein sequence: CASSQTTGTGNTIYF. The full variable domain, rest sourced from reference TRBV7-2 and TRBJ1-3, is GAGVSQSPSNKVTEKGKDVELRCDPISGHTALYWYRQSLGQGLEFLIYFQGNSAPDKSGLPSDRFSAERTGGSVSTLTIQRTQQEDSAVYLCASSQTTGTGNTIYFGEGSWLTVV.

V is TRBV19 and J is TRBJ1-2, with TRBD1 as a possible D gene (6 bases). V lost 4 bases to trimming and J lost 5 bases, with 11 bases between them. CDR1 LNHDA and CDR2 SQIVND come from the germline V gene (reference sequence). The CDR3 is 13 amino acids. The CDR3 here is CASSTQRGYGYTF. The DNA of the CDR3 is TGTGCCAGTAGTACTCAAAGGGGGTATGGCTACACCTTC. The complete variable domain, with remaining parts taken from reference TRBV19 and TRBJ1-2, reads DGGITQSPKYLFRKEGQNVTLSCEQNLNHDAMYWYRQDPGQGLRLIYYSQIVNDFQKGDIAEGYSVSREKKESFPLTVTSAQKNPTAFYLCASSTQRGYGYTFGSGTRLTVV.

This CDR3 reads CASSRAGGDFHYEQYF. As DNA, the CDR3 is TGTGCCAGCAGCCGAGCGGGAGGGGACTTTCACTACGAGCAGTACTTC. The chain recombines TRBV4-2 with TRBJ2-7; 10 bases agree with TRBD2. Germline V CDR1 and CDR2: LGHNA, YNFKEQ. Unmatched junction bases numbered 9, after V lost 4 bases and J lost 3 bases. The CDR3 is 16 amino acids.

The chain joins TRBV11-2 to TRBJ2-3; no reliable D call. In germline, CDR1 is SGHAT, CDR2 FQNNGV. This CDR3 has 13 residues. Trimming left V 4 bases short and J 8 bases short, with 13 bases between. Here the CDR3 DNA reads TGTGCCAGCAGCTCTATATCCCACGGTACGCAGTATTTT. The encoded protein is CASSSISHGTQYF.

The gene calls are TRBV5-1 and TRBJ2-7; 7 bases are shared with TRBD1. CDR1 is SGHRS and CDR2 is YFSETQ in the germline V gene. The V gene end was trimmed by 1 base and the J gene end by 0 bases; junction bases not matched to a gene: 1. The length of the CDR3 is 14 residues. CDR3 nucleotides: TGCGCCAGCAGCTTGACAGGGGACTCCTACGAGCAGTACTTC. Protein sequence: CASSLTGDSYEQYF.

The chain links TRBV18 to TRBJ2-7; D gene ambiguous. The V end was cut by 6 bases, the J end by 7 bases, with 13 bases between. Germline V gene lookup returns CDR1 KGHSH and CDR2 LQKENI. The CDR3 sequence is 12 residues long. For the CDR3, the DNA is TGTGCCAGCTCCCCAAAGTCCAGGGAGCAGTACTTC. This sequence encodes CASSPKSREQYF.

V gene TRBV4-1 combines with J gene TRBJ2-5, with 11 bases matching TRBD2. After removal of 1 base from V and 5 bases from J, the junction contained 9 bases not matched to a gene. This CDR3 comprises 17 residues. In germline, CDR1 is MGHRA, CDR2 YSYEKL. DNA for the CDR3: TGCGCCAGCAGCCAAGTTGCCCTTGGACTAGCGGGTGAGACCCAGTACTTC. Its protein product is CASSQVALGLAGETQYF.